The present TCR beta chain was sequenced within a study of regulatory T cells in long-lasting Graves disease. Sequencing libraries for TCR beta were prepared with iRepertoire HTBI primers and Arm-PCR of CDR3 regions. MiXCR, run by TCRdb on the multiplex PCR reads, gives a single entry per CDR3 protein. Of approximately 290,000 distinct CDR3 sequences in the sample, around 21% are singletons; the top ten hold 56%. For this clonotype: The antigen is unknown.

Time point here: persistent/refractory GD, antithyroid drugs over 5 years with positive TRAb. Scientists built the TCR library using RNA that was extracted from PBMCs. Study-wide points: TCR diversity was lower in persistent Graves' patients (versus newly diagnosed ones).

CDR1 is DFQATT, CDR2 SNEGSKA, per germline (reference sequence). The ends were cut back, 1 base at V and 3 bases at J, with 19 bases in the middle. The CDR3 length is 16 residues. The genes are TRBV20-1 and TRBJ2-7; D is possibly TRBD1 (7 bases). Sequenced material: peripheral blood mononuclear cells (PBMCs), taken when the disease was refractory, from a patient treated with antithyroid drugs. This TCR came from a female donor with Graves disease. The CDR3 here is CSARVGLPGQLYEQYF. The CDR3 DNA reads TGCAGTGCTAGAGTGGGACTCCCGGGACAGCTCTACGAGCAGTACTTC.